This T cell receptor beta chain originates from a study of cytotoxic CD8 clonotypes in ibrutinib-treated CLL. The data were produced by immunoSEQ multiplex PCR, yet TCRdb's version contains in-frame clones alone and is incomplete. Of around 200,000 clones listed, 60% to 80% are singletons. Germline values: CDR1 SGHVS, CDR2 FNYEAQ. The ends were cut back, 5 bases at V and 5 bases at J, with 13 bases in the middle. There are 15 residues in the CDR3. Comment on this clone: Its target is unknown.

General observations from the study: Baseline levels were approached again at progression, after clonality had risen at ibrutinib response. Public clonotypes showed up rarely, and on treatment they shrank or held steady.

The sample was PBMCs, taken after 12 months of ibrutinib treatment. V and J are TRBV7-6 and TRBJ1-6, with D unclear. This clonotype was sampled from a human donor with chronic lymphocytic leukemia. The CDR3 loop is CASSTRQANNSPLHF. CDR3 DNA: TGTGCCAGCAGCACCAGACAAGCCAATAATTCACCCCTCCACTTT.